This TCR beta chain appears in the sequencing data of a study of technical replicates of blood from a handful of donors. Profiling relied on immunoSEQ multiplex PCR, and the TCRdb table lists in-frame clones only, not all of them. The sample contains 85,000 to 100,000 clones, 90% to 96% of which appear only once. The trim removed 5 bases at V and 3 bases at J, leaving 2 bases unmatched. CDR1 and CDR2 (germline): MNHNS, SASEGT. The CDR3 has 13 residues. This TCR came from a human donor in good health. The sample comprised T cells isolated from PBMCs. The gene calls are TRBV6-1 and TRBJ2-7, with 9 bases matching TRBD1. As DNA, the CDR3 is TGTGCCAGCAGTCAGGACAGGGGCTACGAGCAGTACTTC. Encoded protein: CASSQDRGYEQYF.